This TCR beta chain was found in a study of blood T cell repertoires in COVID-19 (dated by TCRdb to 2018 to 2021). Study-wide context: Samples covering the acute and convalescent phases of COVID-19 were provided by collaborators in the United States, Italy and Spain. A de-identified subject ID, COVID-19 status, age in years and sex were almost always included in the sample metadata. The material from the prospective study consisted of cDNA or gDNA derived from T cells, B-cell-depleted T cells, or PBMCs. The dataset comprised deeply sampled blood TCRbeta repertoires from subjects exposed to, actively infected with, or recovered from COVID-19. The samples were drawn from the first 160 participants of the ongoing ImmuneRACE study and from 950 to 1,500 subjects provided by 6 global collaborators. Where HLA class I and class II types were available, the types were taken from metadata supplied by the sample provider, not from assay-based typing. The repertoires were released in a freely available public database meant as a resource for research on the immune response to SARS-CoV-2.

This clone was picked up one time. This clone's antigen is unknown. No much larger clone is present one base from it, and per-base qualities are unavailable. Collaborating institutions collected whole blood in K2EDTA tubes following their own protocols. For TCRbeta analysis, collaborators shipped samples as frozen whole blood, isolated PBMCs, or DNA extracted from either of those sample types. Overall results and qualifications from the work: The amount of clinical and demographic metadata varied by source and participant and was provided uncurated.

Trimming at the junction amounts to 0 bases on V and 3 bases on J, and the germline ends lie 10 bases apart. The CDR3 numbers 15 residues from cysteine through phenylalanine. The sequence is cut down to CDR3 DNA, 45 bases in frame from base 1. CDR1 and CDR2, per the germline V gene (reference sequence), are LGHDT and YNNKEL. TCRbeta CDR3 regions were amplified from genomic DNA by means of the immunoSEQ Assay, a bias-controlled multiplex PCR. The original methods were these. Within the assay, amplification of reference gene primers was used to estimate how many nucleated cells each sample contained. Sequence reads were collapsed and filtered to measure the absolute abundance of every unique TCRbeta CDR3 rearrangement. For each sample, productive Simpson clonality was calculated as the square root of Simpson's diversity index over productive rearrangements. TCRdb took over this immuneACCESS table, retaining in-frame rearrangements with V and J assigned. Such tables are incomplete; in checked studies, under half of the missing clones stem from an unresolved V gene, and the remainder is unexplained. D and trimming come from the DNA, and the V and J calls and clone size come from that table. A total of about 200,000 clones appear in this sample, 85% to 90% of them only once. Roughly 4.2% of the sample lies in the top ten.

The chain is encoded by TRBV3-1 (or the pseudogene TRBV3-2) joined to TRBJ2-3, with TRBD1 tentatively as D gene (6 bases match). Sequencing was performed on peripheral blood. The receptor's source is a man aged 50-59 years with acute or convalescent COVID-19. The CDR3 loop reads CASSQDLDRTDTQYF. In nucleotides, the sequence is TGTGCCAGCAGCCAAGATCTTGACAGGACAGATACGCAGTATTTT.